One and the same sample provided the 18 T cell receptor beta chains below, sequenced in a study of T cell changes during pregnancy in multiple sclerosis. TCRdb's table, derived via immunoSEQ multiplex PCR, lists solely in-frame clones and lacks some. This table has fewer than 95,000 clones, 92% appearing once. The specimen was peripheral blood, collected in the first trimester of pregnancy. The receptors were gathered from a female donor in good health, enrolled as a control in a pregnancy study.

The chain employs TRBV10-3 and TRBJ2-3; 13 bases agree with TRBD2. CDR3 length: 16 residues. CDR1 and CDR2 from the germline V gene are ENHRY and SYGVKD. V shed 4 bases, J shed 2 bases, and the junction held 3 bases outside the gene matches. CDR3 protein: CAISGLAGGTTDTQYF. CDR3 in DNA: TGTGCCATCAGTGGACTAGCGGGAGGTACCACAGATACGCAGTATTTT.

The genes are TRBV5-1 and TRBJ1-5; unclear D gene. Deletions cut 5 bases from V and 2 bases from J, with 8 bases between. CDR3 length: 13 residues. Germline V gene data show CDR1 as SGHRS and CDR2 as YFSETQ. This CDR3 is CASSFLGNQPQHF. The CDR3, as DNA: TGCGCCAGCAGTTTCCTCGGCAATCAGCCCCAGCATTTT. Combining the CDR3 with reference TRBV5-1 and TRBJ1-5 gives the whole variable domain KAGVTQTPRYLIKTRGQQVTLSCSPISGHRSVSWYQQTPGQGLQFLFEYFSETQRNKGNFPGRFSGRQFSNSRSEMNVSTLELGDSALYLCASSFLGNQPQHFGDGTRLSIL.

Only a few counts were recorded for this clone. This chain connects TRBV7-9 to TRBJ2-3, with TRBD2 matching 9 bases. The V and J ends lost 2 bases and 3 bases, in that order; junction bases with no gene match: 9. CDR1 and CDR2 (germline): SEHNR, FQNEAQ (reference sequence). The CDR3 extends over 17 amino acids. In DNA, the CDR3 is TGTGCCAGCAGCTTAAGGCGGGAGGGCCCTCGGACAGATACGCAGTATTTT. This translates into CASSLRREGPRTDTQYF.

The chain carries TRBV27 and TRBJ1-5, with 10 bases lining up with TRBD1. CDR3 length: 16 amino acids. Germline assignment: CDR1 MNHEY and CDR2 SMNVEV (reference sequence). V trimming: 3 bases; J trimming: 4 bases; junction bases outside the gene matches: 6. CDR3 DNA sequence: TGTGCCAGCAGTTTGGTGGACAGGGGGATGAATCAGCCCCAGCATTTT. Residues: CASSLVDRGMNQPQHF.

J is TRBJ2-1 and V is TRBV13, with 9 positions matching TRBD2. The J segment lost 3 bases and the V segment lost 1 base, leaving 4 bases of the junction unmatched. The germline V gene has CDR1 PRHDT and CDR2 FYEKMQ (reference sequence). This CDR3 spans 16 amino acids. In DNA form, the CDR3 reads TGTGCCAGCAGCTTAGAGGCTAGCGGGAACTACAATGAGCAGTTCTTC. The encoded protein is CASSLEASGNYNEQFF.

The chain links TRBV5-1 to TRBJ2-7; 8 bases line up with TRBD1. This CDR3 is 14 amino acids long. Germline V CDR1 and CDR2: SGHRS, YFSETQ. After removal of 2 bases from V and 3 bases from J, the junction contained 4 bases not matched to a gene. The DNA of the CDR3 is TGCGCCAGCAGCTTTACGGGACAGGTCTACGAGCAGTACTTC. Residues: CASSFTGQVYEQYF.

V usage is TRBV5-6 and J usage is TRBJ1-5; 8 bases match TRBD1. Germline trimming cut 4 bases from V and 0 bases from J; bases unmatched to any gene: 9. Germline-derived CDR1 and CDR2 are SGHDT and YYEEEE. The CDR3 consists of 17 residues. The CDR3 coding sequence is TGTGCCAGCAGCACCACCGGGACAGGTTATAGCAATCAGCCCCAGCATTTT. Translation gives CASSTTGTGYSNQPQHF.

The chain uses TRBV5-4 and TRBJ2-3; tentatively, D is TRBD2 (6 bases). Germline values: CDR1 SGHNT, CDR2 YYREEE (reference sequence). V dropped 4 bases and J dropped 0 bases, with 12 bases sitting between them. This CDR3 region has 15 residues. Written as DNA, the CDR3 is TGTGCCAGCAGCAGTAGCGGCTCTAGCACAGATACGCAGTATTTT. Translation gives CASSSSGSSTDTQYF.

J is TRBJ2-2 and V is TRBV4-2, with TRBD2 identical over 10 bases. Trimming cost V 5 bases and J 4 bases; bases outside gene matches: 7. The CDR3 has 16 residues. The germline V gene encodes CDR1 LGHNA and CDR2 YNFKEQ. The CDR3 coding sequence is TGTGCCAGCAGCGGACTAGCGGAGGGGGGCACCGGGGAGCTGTTTTTT. It translates to CASSGLAEGGTGELFF.

The rearrangement joins TRBV28 to TRBJ2-7, with D maybe TRBD2 (6 bases). The germline V gene has CDR1 MDHEN and CDR2 SYDVKM. V was shortened by 5 bases and J by 3 bases, with 17 bases between the two germline ends. There are 15 residues in the CDR3. The DNA of the CDR3 is TGTGCCAGCAGTGTAGGGCGGGAATTCCTCTACGAGCAGTACTTC. Translating gives CASSVGREFLYEQYF. The full variable domain, rest sourced from reference TRBV28 and TRBJ2-7, is DVKVTQSSRYLVKRTGEKVFLECVQDMDHENMFWYRQDPGLGLRLIYFSYDVKMKEKGDIPEGYSVSREKKERFSLILESASTNQTSMYLCASSVGREFLYEQYFGPGTRLTVT.

This clone has only a few counts. The chain combines TRBV5-1 with TRBJ1-5, with 8 nucleotides matching TRBD1. V lost 4 bases and J lost 3; bases outside the gene matches: 6. Germline CDR1 is SGHRS and CDR2 is YFSETQ. The CDR3 is 15 residues long. The CDR3 DNA reads TGCGCCAGCAGCGCACAGGGGGATCCCAATCAGCCCCAGCATTTT. Translating it yields CASSAQGDPNQPQHF.

The chain uses TRBV7-9 and TRBJ2-7; the match to TRBD2 covers 7 bases. This CDR3 has 14 amino acids. Germline CDR1 reads SEHNR; CDR2 reads FQNEAQ (reference sequence). J gave up 4 bases and V 5 bases, and 8 bases lay outside the gene matches. CDR3 amino acids: CASSGEGRPYEQYF. In DNA form, the CDR3 reads TGTGCCAGCAGCGGGGAGGGGAGGCCATACGAGCAGTACTTC. The complete variable domain, with remaining parts taken from reference TRBV7-9 and TRBJ2-7, reads DTGVSQNPRHKITKRGQNVTFRCDPISEHNRLYWYRQTLGQGPEFLTYFQNEAQLEKSRLLSDRFSAERPKGSFSTLEIQRTEQGDSAMYLCASSGEGRPYEQYFGPGTRLTVT.

The V call is TRBV4-1, the J call TRBJ1-3, with 7 bases aligning to TRBD1. In germline, CDR1 is MGHRA, CDR2 YSYEKL. Trimming at V came to 5 bases and at J to 5 bases, leaving 9 bases not matched to a gene. There are 15 residues in the CDR3. Here the CDR3 reads CASSYLDRDRNTIYF. The CDR3 coding sequence is TGCGCCAGCAGCTACTTAGACAGGGACAGAAACACCATATATTTT.

This chain links TRBV6-1 with TRBJ2-7, with 11 bases aligning to TRBD2. With V trimmed by 2 bases and J by 0 bases, 9 bases remained unmatched. The CDR3 has 18 residues. The germline CDR1 and CDR2 sequences are MNHNS and SASEGT. CDR3 nucleotides: TGTGCCAGCAGTGAACCGACTAGCGGGAACCCCATCTCCTACGAGCAGTACTTC. Protein sequence: CASSEPTSGNPISYEQYF.

The chain joins TRBV6-6 to TRBJ1-4; 8 positions agree with TRBD1. Germline V CDR1 and CDR2: MNHNY, SVGAGI (reference sequence). Losses at the gene ends were 2 bases for V and 4 bases for J; bases not matched to a gene: 3. This CDR3 has 15 amino acids. The CDR3 DNA reads as TGTGCCAGCAGTTACCACAGGGGGGTTAATGAAAAACTGTTTTTT. Protein: CASSYHRGVNEKLFF.

The chain couples TRBV11-2 to TRBJ1-1, with TRBD1 as a possible D gene (5 bases). The germline V gene has CDR1 SGHAT and CDR2 FQNNGV. With 5 bases removed from V and 7 bases from J, the gap between germline ends came to 14 bases. This CDR3 spans 13 amino acids. For the CDR3, the DNA is TGTGCCAGCAGCCCTGGACACGTCCGTGAAGCTTTCTTT. This encodes CASSPGHVREAFF. Based on the CDR3 plus reference TRBV11-2 and TRBJ1-1, the full variable domain is EAGVAQSPRYKIIEKRQSVAFWCNPISGHATLYWYQQILGQGPKLLIQFQNNGVVDDSQLPKDRFSAERLKGVDSTLKIQPAKLEDSAVYLCASSPGHVREAFFGQGTRLTVV.

This clone was seen once. The chain employs TRBV9 and TRBJ1-1; 7 bases align to TRBD1. The CDR3 contains 15 residues. Trimming removed 2 bases from V and 3 bases from J; junction bases left unmatched: 7. CDR1 is SGDLS, CDR2 YYNGEE, per germline. The chain's CDR3 is CASSVRTGGHTEAFF. CDR3 in DNA: TGTGCCAGCAGCGTCCGGACAGGAGGACACACTGAAGCTTTCTTT.

The CDR3: CASSLDSRVGTDTQYF. DNA of the CDR3: TGTGCCAGCAGCTTAGATTCCCGGGTTGGCACAGATACGCAGTATTTT. V and J are TRBV11-2 and TRBJ2-3, with D unresolved. This CDR3 spans 16 amino acids. Germline V gene data show CDR1 as SGHAT and CDR2 as FQNNGV. Trimming took off 0 bases at V and 1 base at J, with 11 bases between the two ends. Full variable domain (outside the CDR3, taken from reference TRBV11-2 and TRBJ2-3): EAGVAQSPRYKIIEKRQSVAFWCNPISGHATLYWYQQILGQGPKLLIQFQNNGVVDDSQLPKDRFSAERLKGVDSTLKIQPAKLEDSAVYLCASSLDSRVGTDTQYFGPGTRLTVL.